The following is a TCR beta chain sequence with its context. Its specificity is unknown. Some clones are missing from TCRdb's copy, which holds only in-frame ones; the method was immunoSEQ multiplex PCR. The data hold 2,000 to 3,000 clones, with around 65% observed a single time. Germline V gives CDR1 LNHDA, CDR2 SQIVND (reference sequence). With 3 bases removed from V and 3 bases from J, the gap between germline ends came to 14 bases. The CDR3 is made up of 15 amino acids. The record originates from a study of coeliac disease. As for the study in general: Each coeliac patient was active, refractory type I, or diet-controlled.

Study results and caveats: Control samples showed higher TRB and TRG clonality than intraepithelial and lamina propria samples in active celiac disease. TRB repertoires were largely private, with most amino acid sequences found in only one sample. Of coeliac lamina propria samples, 9 of 18 held published gliadin-specific TRB sequences, versus 1 of 6 controls.

The chain couples TRBV19 to TRBJ1-1; D is unclear. Specimen: lamina propria lymphocytes from the gut. The receptor comes from a woman in her seventies with celiac disease on a gluten-free diet. The CDR3 protein is CASSMSASGDTEAFF. In DNA form, the CDR3 reads TGTGCCAGTAGTATGAGCGCCTCGGGAGACACTGAAGCTTTCTTT.